Given below is one T cell receptor (beta chain) in context. Its target is not known. This sample was taken from a study of cytomegalovirus exposure and HLA in healthy donors. Findings of the study overall: Certain sequence variants were highly shared and formed a cluster, and this cluster was likely a sequencing artifact.

The germline V gene encodes CDR1 MDHEN and CDR2 SYDVKM. Germline trimming cut 2 bases from V and 5 bases from J; bases unmatched to any gene: 11. This CDR3 spans 18 amino acids. It was with 60 Vbeta and 13 Jbeta primers that the PCR ran. The table came from immunoSEQ multiplex PCR; TCRdb's copy has only in-frame clones and leaves some out. The data show about 170,000 clones, roughly 80% seen once. Specimen: PBMCs. The chain employs TRBV28 and TRBJ2-7; TRBD2 matches 14 bases. The sequence was obtained from a male donor in good health and CMV-seronegative. CDR3 sequence (DNA): TGTGCCAGCAGTTTAGGAGGACTAGCGGGAGGATCTGCTCACGAGCAGTACTTC. Translated: CASSLGGLAGGSAHEQYF.